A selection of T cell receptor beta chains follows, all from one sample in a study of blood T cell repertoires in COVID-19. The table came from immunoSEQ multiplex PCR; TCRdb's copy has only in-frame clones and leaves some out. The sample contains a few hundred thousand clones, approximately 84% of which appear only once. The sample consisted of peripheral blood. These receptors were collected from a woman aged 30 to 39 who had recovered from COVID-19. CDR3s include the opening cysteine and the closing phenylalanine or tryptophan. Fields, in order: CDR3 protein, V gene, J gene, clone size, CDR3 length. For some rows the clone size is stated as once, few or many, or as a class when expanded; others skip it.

CDR3: CASRSQPGQAYEQYF; V: TRBV5-4; J: TRBJ2-7; size: few; length: 15
CDR3: CASSQADASGFYEQYF; V: TRBV3-1/TRBV3-2; J: TRBJ2-7; size: .; length: 16
CDR3: CAYERGLNTEAFF; V: TRBV30; J: TRBJ1-1; size: .; length: 13
CDR3: CASRWETGSGNTIYF; V: TRBV2; J: TRBJ1-3; size: .; length: 15
CDR3: CASSPRDTQFSGNTIYF; V: TRBV18; J: TRBJ1-3; size: .; length: 17
CDR3: CSVEHPGGPETQYF; V: TRBV29-1; J: TRBJ2-5; size: once; length: 14
CDR3: CATTATGGNTEAFF; V: TRBV5-1; J: TRBJ1-1; size: .; length: 14
CDR3: CASRPGGTLGTEAFF; V: TRBV19; J: TRBJ1-1; size: .; length: 15
CDR3: CASSEPGWRSPLHF; V: TRBV14; J: TRBJ1-6; size: .; length: 14
CDR3: CAISALVGEQFF; V: TRBV10-3; J: TRBJ2-1; size: once; length: 12
CDR3: CASSLTAGYYNEQFF; V: TRBV7-3; J: TRBJ2-1; size: .; length: 15
CDR3: CASSYGQGVYGYTF; V: TRBV5-1; J: TRBJ1-2; size: .; length: 14
CDR3: CASRRDIGSNQPQHF; V: TRBV28; J: TRBJ1-5; size: .; length: 15
CDR3: CASRSQGFSEAFF; V: TRBV6-5; J: TRBJ1-1; size: .; length: 13
CDR3: CASNTQGWPQYF; V: TRBV28; J: TRBJ2-3; size: .; length: 12
CDR3: CASSGLADTQYF; V: TRBV9; J: TRBJ2-3; size: .; length: 12
CDR3: CASNFGQGDSGANVLTF; V: TRBV28; J: TRBJ2-6; size: .; length: 17
CDR3: CASSRTGYGYTF; V: TRBV6-5; J: TRBJ1-2; size: .; length: 12
CDR3: CASSLSWSSYNEQFF; V: TRBV5-5; J: TRBJ2-1; size: .; length: 15
CDR3: CASSITSGGLREQYF; V: TRBV27; J: TRBJ2-7; size: .; length: 15